The source of this TCR beta chain is a study of early T cells in non-severe SARS-CoV-2 infection. In its sample, this clonotype was seen many times. Researchers tagged individual cDNA molecules with unique molecular identifiers. TCRdb redid the calling of the 5' RACE reads with MiXCR, one entry per CDR3 protein. The data show 55,000 to 75,000 distinct CDR3 sequences, roughly an eighth seen once. This clonotype originated in an adult who was a healthcare worker with PCR-confirmed SARS-CoV-2 infection or an uninfected control (not recorded which). Sequenced material: whole blood.

The CDR3 here is CASSLQGQNEQYF. DNA of the CDR3: TGTGCCAGCAGTTTACAGGGTCAGAACGAGCAGTACTTC. The V call is TRBV27, the J call TRBJ2-7; D perhaps matches TRBD1 (5 bases). This CDR3 comprises 13 residues. The V end lost 2 bases, the J end lost 5 bases, and 10 bases lay between the germline ends. Germline V CDR1 and CDR2: MNHEY, SMNVEV (reference sequence).